One sample yielded the 21 T cell receptor beta chains listed below, sequenced in a study of cytomegalovirus exposure and HLA in healthy donors. PCR involved 60 Vbeta and 13 Jbeta primers. The method was immunoSEQ multiplex PCR; TCRdb's version includes in-frame clones alone and lacks a portion of them. This repertoire shows 160,000 or so clones, 60% to 80% found once; its top ten account for 8.5% to 10%. Material: PBMCs. These receptors were collected from a man between 18 and 29 years old in good health and CMV-seropositive.

The chain combines TRBV18 with TRBJ1-5; TRBD1 matches at 8 bases. Trimming cost V 4 bases and J 5 bases; bases outside gene matches: 7. The CDR3 totals 15 residues. CDR1 is KGHSH, CDR2 LQKENI, per germline. The chain's CDR3 is CASSLQGALDQPQHF. The CDR3 DNA sequence: TGTGCCAGCTCACTTCAGGGGGCCTTGGATCAGCCCCAGCATTTT.

This sequence joins TRBV5-1 and TRBJ1-2; 10 positions match TRBD1. The CDR3 has 19 amino acids. In germline, CDR1 is SGHRS, CDR2 YFSETQ. Trimming at V came to 0 bases and at J to 8 bases, leaving 19 bases not matched to a gene. CDR3 loop: CASSLGVWGQGIQSYGYTF. CDR3 nucleotide sequence: TGCGCCAGCAGCTTGGGAGTCTGGGGACAGGGGATACAGTCGTACGGCTACACCTTC.

The rearrangement links TRBV6-6 to TRBJ2-7; TRBD1 matches 7 bases. This CDR3 is 16 amino acids long. Unmatched junction bases numbered 13, after V lost 3 bases and J lost 5 bases. Germline V gene data show CDR1 as MNHNY and CDR2 as SVGAGI (reference sequence). The CDR3 DNA sequence: TGTGCCAGCAGTTATACTGCCGGAACAGGGGACCACGAGCAGTACTTC. Protein: CASSYTAGTGDHEQYF.

The chain employs TRBV6-1 and TRBJ1-6; D not certain. CDR1 and CDR2 from the germline V gene are MNHNS and SASEGT. This CDR3 region has 13 residues. V was shortened by 6 bases and J by 10 bases, with 13 bases between the two germline ends. The CDR3 here is CASSRERQSPLHF. For the CDR3, the DNA is TGTGCCAGCAGCCGGGAGAGACAATCACCCCTCCACTTT.

The chain combines TRBV7-9 with TRBJ1-4, with 7 positions matching TRBD1. V lost 3 bases to trimming and J lost 8 bases; unmatched junction nucleotides: 0. The CDR3 runs 12 residues. Germline V gene lookup returns CDR1 SEHNR and CDR2 FQNEAQ (reference sequence). The chain's CDR3 is CASSLGQEKLFF. The CDR3 DNA follows: TGTGCCAGCAGCTTGGGACAGGAAAAACTGTTTTTT.

This clone was seen just once. The rearrangement joins TRBV6-6 to TRBJ2-5, with D hard to call. Near its end, the DNA agrees better with TRBJ2-7, so the J call may be wrong. The CDR3 runs 13 residues. The germline CDR1 and CDR2 sequences are MNHNY and SVGAGI (reference sequence). In DNA, the CDR3 is TGTGCCAGCAGTTACACCTTTCCCTACGAGCAGTACTTC. It codes for CASSYTFPYEQYF.

The CDR3: CASSSGSSGRTGETQYF. The CDR3 nucleotides are TGTGCCAGCAGCTCGGGATCTAGCGGGAGGACCGGGGAGACCCAGTACTTC. The rearrangement joins TRBV11-2 to TRBJ2-5; 11 bases are a match to TRBD2. Trimming removed 4 bases from V and 5 bases from J; junction bases left unmatched: 12. From germline, CDR1 is SGHAT and CDR2 FQNNGV. The CDR3 is 17 residues long.

V usage is TRBV15 and J usage is TRBJ1-5; TRBD1 is a possible D gene (5 bases). This CDR3 spans 16 amino acids. Germline V CDR1 and CDR2: LNHNV, YYDKDF (reference sequence). V was pared by 0 bases and J by 4 bases, with 13 bases between. The CDR3 loop is CATSRDYGGGNQPQHF. CDR3 nucleotides: TGTGCCACCAGCAGAGATTACGGGGGGGGGAATCAGCCCCAGCATTTT.

The chain employs TRBV30 and TRBJ1-1; TRBD1 might be the D (5 bases). The germline CDR1 and CDR2 sequences are GTSNPN and SVGIG (reference sequence). V was clipped by 4 bases and J by 6 bases, with 12 bases between them. This CDR3 has 12 residues. In DNA form, the CDR3 reads TGTGCCTGGAATCAGGGAATGGCTGAAGCTTTCTTT. Translated: CAWNQGMAEAFF.

This chain links TRBV30 with TRBJ1-6; tentatively, D is TRBD1 (6 bases). CDR1 and CDR2 (germline): GTSNPN, SVGIG (reference sequence). Between the trimmed V and J ends, which lost 2 bases and 10 bases, there was a span of 15 bases. The CDR3 is 14 amino acids. The CDR3 region is CAWSSGGYGSPLHF. The CDR3 coding sequence is TGTGCCTGGAGTAGTGGGGGCTACGGCTCACCCCTCCACTTT.

The chain links TRBV11-2 to TRBJ2-1, with D perhaps TRBD1 (6 bases). V shed 1 base and J shed 6 bases, with 16 bases lying between them. Germline V gene lookup returns CDR1 SGHAT and CDR2 FQNNGV. This CDR3 is 16 amino acids long. For the CDR3, the DNA is TGTGCCAGCAGCTTAGGGCAGGGGACAACAGGCAATGAGCAGTTCTTC. Translation: CASSLGQGTTGNEQFF.

This clone was recorded only once. This rearrangement joins TRBV4-3 to TRBJ2-1, with TRBD1 as a possible D gene (5 bases). This CDR3 contains 16 residues. The germline V gene has CDR1 LGHNA and CDR2 YSLEER. V gave up 0 bases and J gave up 2 bases, with 11 bases separating them. CDR3 DNA: TGCGCCAGCAGCCAAGAAAGCAGGGTACCCTACAATGAGCAGTTCTTC. Translating it yields CASSQESRVPYNEQFF.

This chain connects TRBV29-1 to TRBJ2-2; tentatively, D is TRBD1 (6 bases). The CDR3 extends over 13 amino acids. Trimming left V 7 bases short and J 0 bases short, with 9 bases between. Germline CDR1 and CDR2: SQVTM and ANQGSEA. DNA for the CDR3: TGCAGCGGGGACATCTCGAACACCGGGGAGCTGTTTTTT. It yields the protein CSGDISNTGELFF.

The CDR3 reads CASSFGQGGEQYF. DNA for the CDR3: TGTGCCAGCAGCTTTGGGCAGGGGGGCGAGCAGTACTTC. This chain connects TRBV7-8 to TRBJ2-7; D is possibly TRBD1 (7 bases). The CDR3 length is 13 residues. The germline V gene has CDR1 SGHVS and CDR2 FQNEAQ. V shed 3 bases and J shed 6 bases, with 12 bases lying between them.

The sample holds a few counts of this clone. The chain employs TRBV5-4 and TRBJ1-2; tentative D call: TRBD1 (5 bases). Between the trimmed V and J ends, which lost 0 bases and 8 bases, there was a span of 14 bases. The CDR3 sequence is 14 residues long. The V gene's germline CDR1 is SGHNT and CDR2 YYREEE (reference sequence). CDR3 protein: CASSLGSRASGYTF. The CDR3 coding sequence is TGTGCCAGCAGCTTGGGTTCCAGGGCGTCCGGCTACACCTTC.

This clone showed up just a few times. The V and J genes are TRBV10-1 and TRBJ2-3; unclear D gene. V was shortened by 4 bases and J by 1 base, with 6 bases between the two germline ends. Germline CDR1 reads WNHNN; CDR2 reads SYGVQD (reference sequence). This CDR3 is built from 13 residues. The CDR3 protein is CASSVSGTDTQYF. As DNA, the CDR3 is TGCGCCAGCAGTGTCTCGGGCACAGATACGCAGTATTTT.

The chain's CDR3 is CASSTEPGLPIEQFF. Here the CDR3 DNA reads TGTGCCAGTAGTACCGAACCGGGACTTCCCATTGAGCAGTTCTTC. The chain has TRBV19 and TRBJ2-1; tentatively, D is TRBD2 (6 bases). Germline loops: CDR1 LNHDA, CDR2 SQIVND (reference sequence). V lost 4 bases to trimming and J lost 9 bases, with 19 bases between them. The CDR3 length is 15 residues.

The CDR3 sequence is CASSEGDSLGDEQFF. The CDR3 coding sequence is TGTGCCAGCAGTGAAGGGGACAGTTTAGGAGATGAGCAGTTCTTC. V and J are TRBV25-1 and TRBJ2-1; 7 bases match TRBD1. The CDR3 has 15 residues. CDR1 and CDR2 from the germline V gene are MGHDK and SYGVNS. V shed 2 bases and J 8 bases; nucleotides not matched to a gene: 9.

This clone was seen more than once but under ten times. V is TRBV6-4 and J is TRBJ1-2, with TRBD1 matching 8 bases. The germline V gene has CDR1 MRHNA and CDR2 SNTAGT. Germline trimming cut 0 bases from V and 5 bases from J; bases unmatched to any gene: 2. The CDR3 runs to 14 residues. CDR3 in amino acids: CASSDSQGAYGYTF. As DNA, the CDR3 is TGTGCCAGCAGTGACTCCCAGGGGGCGTATGGCTACACCTTC.

The chain couples TRBV9 to TRBJ1-2; 9 bases align to TRBD1. Germline V gene sequence: CDR1 SGDLS, CDR2 YYNGEE. There are 16 residues in the CDR3. The V gene end was trimmed by 4 bases and the J gene end by 5 bases; junction bases not matched to a gene: 12. Written as DNA, the CDR3 is TGTGCCAGCAGCCCGTATCGACAAGGACAGGGGTATGGCTACACCTTC. It codes for CASSPYRQGQGYGYTF.

The chain has TRBV30 and TRBJ2-3, with D possibly TRBD1 on 6 matching bases. Trimming shortened V by 3 bases and J by 7 bases, and 14 bases separated the two germline ends. This CDR3 comprises 13 residues. The germline CDR1 and CDR2 sequences are GTSNPN and SVGIG (reference sequence). This CDR3 is CAWRQGLVNTQYF. CDR3 nucleotide sequence: TGTGCCTGGAGGCAGGGGCTTGTAAATACGCAGTATTTT.